This T cell receptor beta chain was retrieved from a study of T and B cells in COVID-19 patients. Study at large: Critical illness requiring mechanical ventilation or extracorporeal membrane oxygenation affected 12 of 20 active-infection patients. General study findings and limits: Active COVID-19 showed highly clonal TRB repertoires; recovery showed diversity and richness above healthy donors.

BIOMED2 TRB-A/B primer pools were used in multiplex TRB PCR. TCRdb passed the multiplex PCR reads through MiXCR, listing each CDR3 protein once. The sample includes some 5,800 distinct CDR3 sequences, around 24% seen only once; the top ten take 12%. TRB was amplified from approximately 250-500 ng of blood genomic DNA. By its share, this clonotype is medium-sized (0.01 to 0.1%). The antigen is undetermined. The CDR3 runs to 16 residues. The V gene's germline CDR1 is SEHNR and CDR2 FQNEAQ (reference sequence). V lost 2 bases and J 1 base, leaving 15 bases between the germline ends. This chain uses TRBV7-9 with TRBJ2-7; tentatively, D is TRBD1 or TRBD2 (5 bases each). Sequencing was carried out using blood. This sequence originates from a human donor with active COVID-19. CDR3 sequence: CASSLSYGTASYEQYF. The CDR3 DNA sequence: TGTGCCAGCAGCTTATCTTACGGGACGGCGTCCTACGAGCAGTACTTC.